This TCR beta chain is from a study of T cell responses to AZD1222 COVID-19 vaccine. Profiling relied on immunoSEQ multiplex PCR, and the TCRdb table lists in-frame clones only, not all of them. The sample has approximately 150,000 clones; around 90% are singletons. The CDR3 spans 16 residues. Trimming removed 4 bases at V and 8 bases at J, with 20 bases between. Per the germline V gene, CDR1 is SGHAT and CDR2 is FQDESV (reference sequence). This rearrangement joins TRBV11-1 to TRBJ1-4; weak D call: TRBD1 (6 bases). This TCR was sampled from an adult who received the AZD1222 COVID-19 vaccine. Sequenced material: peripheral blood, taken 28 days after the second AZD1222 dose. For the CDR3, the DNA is TGTGCCAGCAGCTCGGCCGGGCAGGGGCTAGGGGAAAAACTGTTTTTT. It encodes CASSSAGQGLGEKLFF.